This TCR beta chain comes out of a study of cytotoxic CD8 clonotypes in ibrutinib-treated CLL. Assay used: immunoSEQ multiplex PCR; TCRdb lists only in-frame clones, some missing. Among approximately 130,000 clones listed, approximately 81% were seen once. This TCR came from a human donor with chronic lymphocytic leukemia. The sample was PBMCs, taken after 24 months of ibrutinib treatment.

Here the CDR3 DNA reads TGTGCCAGCAGTTTCGAGCCGCGGATTCAACCCCTCCACTTT. The encoded protein is CASSFEPRIQPLHF. This rearrangement joins TRBV28 to TRBJ1-6; D call uncertain. Trimming took 3 bases from V and 12 from J, leaving 15 bases between them. Germline assignment: CDR1 MDHEN and CDR2 SYDVKM. CDR3 length: 14 amino acids.